This T cell receptor (beta chain) emerged from a study of blood T cell repertoires in COVID-19 (dated by TCRdb to the early 2020s). Describing the broader study: Samples from collaborators originated in the United States, Italy and Spain and spanned both the acute and convalescent phases of COVID-19. The dataset comprised deeply sampled blood TCRbeta repertoires from subjects exposed to, actively infected with, or recovered from COVID-19. HLA class I and class II types, where available, came from metadata supplied by the sample provider rather than from assay-based typing. A de-identified subject ID, COVID-19 status, age in years and sex were almost always included in the sample metadata. Samples were obtained from the ongoing ImmuneRACE study (first 160 participants) and from some 1,200 subjects provided by 6 global collaborators. The repertoires were made available in a free public database intended to serve as a resource for research on the immune response to SARS-CoV-2. The prospective study material was composed of cDNA or gDNA derived from T cells, B-cell-depleted T cells, or PBMCs.

What the research found in general, with its limitations: Clinical and demographic metadata were provided uncurated, with the amount varying by source and participant.

Participants in the prospective study were aged roughly 18 to 90 years, lived in about two dozen United States geographic areas, and enrolled through a virtual design. In the prospective study, participants were assigned to cohorts based on the clinical history participants reported in a screening survey and a study questionnaire. Recovered participants in ImmuneRACE Cohort 3 were defined as having two consecutive negative NP/OP PCR tests, clearance from a healthcare professional, or resolution of symptoms. In the prospective study, mobile phlebotomists collected whole blood, serum and a nasopharyngeal or oropharyngeal swab from each participant. Additional blood draws and questionnaires over a 2-month period could optionally be provided by prospective study participants. Before DNA extraction, blood samples from the prospective study were shipped at room temperature or frozen. Concerning this clone itself: Its antigen has not been determined. Base qualities are missing; no much larger clone stands one base away.

V is cut by 11 bases and J by 4 bases, and the space between the germline ends is 17 bases. Spanning cysteine to phenylalanine, the CDR3 consists of 13 amino acids. The DNA shown is the 39-base CDR3, in frame from base 1. The germline V gene gives CDR1 as SNHLY and CDR2 as FYNNEI. TCRbeta CDR3 regions were amplified from genomic DNA by means of the immunoSEQ Assay, a bias-controlled multiplex PCR. As for the authors' bioinformatics: The number of nucleated cells in each sample was estimated from the amplification of reference gene primers within the assay. To quantify the absolute abundance of each unique TCRbeta CDR3 rearrangement, sequence reads were collapsed and filtered. For each sample, productive Simpson clonality was calculated as the square root of Simpson's diversity index across productive rearrangements. Drawn from immuneACCESS, this table holds only the in-frame rearrangements with V and J called that TCRdb kept. Clones are partly lost; checked studies trace under half to an unresolved V gene and leave the rest unexplained. That table furnishes V, J and clone size, whereas the DNA furnished D and trimming. For this sample the table gives 250,000 to 350,000 clones, of which roughly 87% were detected only once. The top ten constitute 0.75% to 1% of the sample.

The V gene is TRBV2 and the J gene is TRBJ1-1, with the identity of the D gene unclear. Source material: PBMCs or T cells enriched from blood (not recorded which). The TCR originated in a woman younger than 45 who had recovered from COVID-19. The CDR3 reads as follows: CAWGGQARTEAFF. In nucleotide form, the sequence is TGTGCCTGGGGAGGGCAGGCACGCACTGAAGCTTTCTTT.